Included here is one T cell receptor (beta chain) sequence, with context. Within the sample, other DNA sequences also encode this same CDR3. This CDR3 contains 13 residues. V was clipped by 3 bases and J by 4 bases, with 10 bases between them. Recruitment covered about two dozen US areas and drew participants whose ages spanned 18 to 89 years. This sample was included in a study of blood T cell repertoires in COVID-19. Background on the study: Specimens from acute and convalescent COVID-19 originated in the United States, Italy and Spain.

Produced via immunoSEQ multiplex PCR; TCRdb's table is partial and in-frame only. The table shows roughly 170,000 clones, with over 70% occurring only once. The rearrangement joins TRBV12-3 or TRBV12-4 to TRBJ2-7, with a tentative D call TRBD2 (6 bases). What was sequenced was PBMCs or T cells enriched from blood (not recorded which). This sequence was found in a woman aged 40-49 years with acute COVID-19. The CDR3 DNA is TGTGCCAGCAGTTTCCGGGGGAGGTACGAGCAGTACTTC. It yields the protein CASSFRGRYEQYF.